This T cell receptor (beta chain) was documented in a study of cytomegalovirus exposure and HLA in healthy donors. Study overall: A prior study identified 117 million unique TCR beta sequences from about 180 million T cells. Most donors, roughly 84% of some 400 genotyped, fell in the Caucasian-associated ancestry cluster. Whole-study results and caveats: Segments of the TCR beta V type were, in most cases, productive about 87% or about 30% of the time in an earlier analysis.

Primers for the PCR totalled 60 Vbeta and 13 Jbeta. Clones were sequenced by immunoSEQ multiplex PCR, and TCRdb holds only the in-frame ones, with some missing. This table holds around 160,000 clones, around four fifths found once. As to this clone: Its antigen remains unidentified.

The CDR3 contains 14 residues. Germline values: CDR1 SGHNT, CDR2 YENEEA. With 5 bases clipped from V and 4 bases from J, the junction kept 6 bases outside the gene matches. Sequences were obtained from PBMCs. V is TRBV11-3 and J is TRBJ2-7, with 9 bases identical to TRBD1. This clonotype was sampled from a woman in her late teens or twenties in good health and CMV-seronegative. The CDR3 nucleotides read TGTGCCAGCAGCCAGGGACAGGGAGATTACGAGCAGTACTTC. It codes for CASSQGQGDYEQYF.